These 9 T cell receptor beta chains came from one sample sequenced in a study of monozygotic twins with inflammatory bowel disease. TCRdb reprocessed the 5' RACE reads; each CDR3 protein has one entry and no DNA is given. The listing records 110,000 to 150,000 distinct CDR3 sequences. Sequenced sample: blood. Receptor source: a human donor with ulcerative colitis or Crohn's disease, or a healthy co-twin of an affected twin (not recorded which).

CDR3 in amino acids: CASSSSGLAGTGELFF. This sequence joins TRBV7-3 and TRBJ2-2; checking the TCRdb D call of TRBD2 is not possible without DNA. The length of the CDR3 is 16 residues. Germline CDR1 SGHTA, CDR2 FQGTGA.

CDR3 residues: CATKGRGLDKQFF. This rearrangement joins TRBV6-1 to TRBJ2-1. The CDR3 is made up of 13 amino acids. In germline, CDR1 is MNHNS, CDR2 SASEGT.

The J gene is TRBJ2-5, the V gene TRBV10-3; the D gene TCRdb calls, TRBD1, cannot be checked with no DNA. In germline, CDR1 is ENHRY, CDR2 SYGVKD. This CDR3 is 15 amino acids long. Here the CDR3 reads CAIRPEQGGGETQYF.

The CDR3 protein is CAISENPQGRGGAFF. This chain joins TRBV10-3 and TRBJ1-1; TCRdb selects TRBD1, and the lack of DNA leaves this call unchecked. CDR1 is ENHRY, CDR2 SYGVKD, per germline. This CDR3 has 15 residues.

This chain's CDR3 is CASSWTSGPPYEQYF. V usage is TRBV28 and J usage is TRBJ2-7; TCRdb selects TRBD2, and the lack of DNA leaves this call unchecked. Germline CDR1 and CDR2: MDHEN and SYDVKM. The length of the CDR3 is 15 residues.

The V and J genes are TRBV6-1 and TRBJ1-1. The length of the CDR3 is 14 residues. Germline CDR1 MNHNS, CDR2 SASEGT. The CDR3 here is CASSERLTLTEAFF.

CDR3 residues: CAWTLGGSRVQYEQYF. The genes are TRBV30 and TRBJ2-7; TCRdb selects TRBD2, and the lack of DNA leaves this call unchecked. Germline CDR1 is GTSNPN and CDR2 is SVGIG (reference sequence). CDR3 length equals 16 residues.

The J gene is TRBJ2-7, the V gene TRBV6-1. Looked up from germline, CDR1 is MNHNS and CDR2 is SASEGT. The CDR3 has 13 amino acids. CDR3 in amino acids: CASNLTPSYEQYF.

The chain couples TRBV20-1 to TRBJ2-7. Germline lookup yields CDR1 DFQATT and CDR2 SNEGSKA (reference sequence). The CDR3 length is 13 residues. The CDR3 protein is CSARWGTPYEQYF.